This is a list of T cell receptor beta chains from one sample in a study of post-analysis software for immune sequencing data. TCRdb re-called the PCR reads with MiXCR, one entry per CDR3 protein. In the table there are 650,000 to 850,000 distinct CDR3 sequences, around 45% of which are singletons. Sequencing was performed on blood. These receptors were obtained from a girl under 18 with multiple sclerosis. Both conserved end residues are part of each CDR3. The D gene is left open where the match is weak. Clone sizes are given selectively: once, few, many, or a class where the clone is expanded.

TRBD2	.	TRBV2	15	TRBJ2-7	CASSELAGAMGEQYF	TGTGCCAGCAGTGAGCTAGCGGGAGCGATGGGGGAGCAGTACTTC
TRBD2	.	TRBV7-8	16	TRBJ2-3	CASSHLAGGNGDTQYF	TGTGCCAGCAGTCATCTAGCGGGAGGGAACGGTGATACGCAGTATTTT
TRBD1	.	TRBV5-5	15	TRBJ2-7	CASALETGFSYEQYF	TGTGCCAGCGCCCTTGAGACAGGGTTCTCCTACGAGCAGTACTTC
.	.	TRBV11-2	14	TRBJ2-3	CASSLYGTKDTQYF	TGTGCCAGCAGCTTATACGGGACCAAAGATACGCAGTATTTT
TRBD2	.	TRBV11-2	17	TRBJ2-1	CASSLGLLADIYNEQFF	TGTGCCAGCAGCTTAGGTCTACTAGCGGATATCTACAATGAGCAGTTCTTC
TRBD1	.	TRBV6-1	14	TRBJ2-1	CASSQGQGLNEQFF	TGTGCCAGCAGTCAAGGACAGGGCCTCAATGAGCAGTTCTTC
.	.	TRBV20-1	12	TRBJ2-7	CRARVGDYEQYF	TGCAGGGCTAGAGTAGGGGACTACGAGCAGTACTTC
TRBD1	.	TRBV7-6	16	TRBJ2-2	CASSSQTGINTGELFF	TGTGCCAGCAGCTCACAGACAGGGATTAACACCGGGGAGCTGTTTTTT
TRBD1	.	TRBV20-1	15	TRBJ2-3	CSASDTGGRTDTQYF	TGCAGTGCTAGTGATACAGGGGGACGCACAGATACGCAGTATTTT
TRBD2	.	TRBV4-2	14	TRBJ2-3	CASSQLAGTDTQYF	TGTGCCAGCAGCCAACTAGCGGGCACAGATACGCAGTATTTT
TRBD1	.	TRBV12-3/TRBV12-4	13	TRBJ1-5	CASSLREQGMQHF	TGTGCCAGCAGTTTACGCGAACAGGGGATGCAGCATTTT
.	.	TRBV9	17	TRBJ1-3	CASSVTTDRTFGNTIYF	TGTGCCAGCAGCGTAACGACCGACAGGACCTTTGGAAACACCATATATTTT
TRBD2	.	TRBV29-1	13	TRBJ2-1	CSVEGGSGSEQFF	TGCAGCGTTGAAGGCGGGAGTGGGAGTGAGCAGTTCTTC
.	.	TRBV7-8	14	TRBJ2-1	CASSTLVAVHEQFF	TGTGCCAGCAGCACCCTTGTAGCGGTTCATGAGCAGTTCTTC
.	few	TRBV20-1	15	TRBJ2-7	CSAKGRGKETYEQYF	TGCAGTGCTAAAGGGAGGGGGAAAGAGACCTACGAGCAGTACTTC
.	.	TRBV12-3/TRBV12-4	12	TRBJ2-7	CAARALGGEQYF	TGTGCCGCCCGAGCTTTGGGGGGCGAGCAGTACTTC
TRBD1	.	TRBV2	13	TRBJ1-1	CASSRDSLPEAFF	TGTGCCAGCAGCCGGGACAGCCTCCCTGAAGCTTTCTTT
.	.	TRBV29-1	12	TRBJ1-2	CSVDMEYYGYTF	TGCAGCGTTGATATGGAGTATTATGGCTACACCTTC
TRBD2	many	TRBV20-1	15	TRBJ2-5	CSAAPGLAGAETQYF	TGCAGTGCTGCACCGGGACTAGCGGGAGCAGAGACCCAGTACTTC
.	few	TRBV7-8	17	TRBJ2-4	CASSLGGIMQAKNIQYF	TGTGCCAGCAGCTTAGGGGGGATAATGCAAGCCAAAAACATTCAGTACTTC
TRBD2	.	TRBV20-1	15	TRBJ2-3	CSAKPGLADTDTQYF	TGCAGTGCCAAGCCGGGACTAGCGGACACAGATACGCAGTATTTT
.	once	TRBV7-2	13	TRBJ2-3	CASSSIPTGTQYF	TGTGCCAGCAGCTCGATACCGACGGGTACGCAGTATTTT
.	.	TRBV29-1	13	TRBJ1-2	CSVGTGLNYGYTF	TGCAGCGTGGGGACGGGATTAAACTATGGCTACACCTTC
.	few	TRBV11-1	15	TRBJ2-7	CASSLSRLGLYEQYF	TGTGCCAGCAGCTTAAGTCGGCTTGGCCTCTACGAGCAGTACTTC
TRBD1	.	TRBV12-3/TRBV12-4	15	TRBJ2-7	CASSSPPRGTYEQYF	TGTGCCAGCAGCTCTCCACCCAGGGGGACCTACGAGCAGTACTTC
.	.	TRBV20-1	11	TRBJ2-7	CSARSDYEQYF	TGCAGTGCTCGGAGCGACTACGAGCAGTACTTC
TRBD2	few	TRBV9	19	TRBJ2-3	CASSVGPHFRLASTDTQYF	TGTGCCAGCAGCGTAGGCCCCCACTTTCGACTAGCTAGCACAGATACGCAGTATTTT
TRBD1	few	TRBV29-1	10	TRBJ1-1	CSVNTGGAFF	TGCAGCGTTAACACAGGGGGAGCTTTCTTT
.	.	TRBV7-9	14	TRBJ1-1	CASSLNTGPTEAFF	TGTGCCAGCAGCTTAAATACGGGTCCCACTGAAGCTTTCTTT
TRBD2	.	TRBV29-1	15	TRBJ2-1	CSVSLGAGGGNEQFF	TGCAGCGTCTCGCTGGGAGCGGGAGGGGGTAATGAGCAGTTCTTC
TRBD2	few	TRBV20-1	15	TRBJ2-1	CSAFPRGGLLDEQFF	TGCAGTGCTTTCCCTAGGGGAGGGTTGTTGGATGAGCAGTTCTTC
.	few	TRBV29-1	14	TRBJ2-7	CSAHSGVPSYEQYF	TGCAGCGCCCATTCCGGGGTTCCCTCCTACGAGCAGTACTTC
TRBD2	.	TRBV28	15	TRBJ2-1	CASSSPRGDHNEQFF	TGTGCCAGCAGTTCCCCCCGGGGGGACCACAATGAGCAGTTCTTC
.	.	TRBV29-1	13	TRBJ2-1	CSVHGGSTDTQFF	TGCAGCGTCCACGGGGGAAGCACAGATACGCAGTTCTTC
.	.	TRBV11-2	14	TRBJ2-3	CASSSWGRPDTQYF	TGTGCCAGCAGCTCGTGGGGCAGACCAGATACGCAGTATTTT
TRBD2	.	TRBV20-1	13	TRBJ2-1	CSATGLAGAEQFF	TGCAGTGCGACGGGACTAGCGGGAGCTGAGCAGTTCTTC
.	.	TRBV7-2	15	TRBJ2-1	CASSLYFLDPTEQFF	TGTGCCAGCAGCTTATATTTCCTCGACCCAACTGAGCAGTTCTTC
.	few	TRBV20-1	15	TRBJ2-1	CSASPYTVGDNEQFF	TGCAGTGCGAGCCCCTATACGGTGGGGGACAATGAGCAGTTCTTC
.	.	TRBV20-1	14	TRBJ2-3	CSARVPDRTDTQYF	TGCAGTGCTAGAGTGCCAGACAGAACAGATACGCAGTATTTT
TRBD2	.	TRBV29-1	15	TRBJ2-1	CSVGSGRGPYNEQFF	TGCAGCGTTGGTAGCGGGAGAGGACCTTACAATGAGCAGTTCTTC
.	few	TRBV6-2/TRBV6-3	13	TRBJ2-1	CASSYSTPPEQFF	TGTGCCAGCAGTTACTCGACCCCTCCCGAGCAGTTCTTC
TRBD1	.	TRBV12-3/TRBV12-4	12	TRBJ2-7	CASSSQGAEQYF	TGTGCCAGCAGTTCTCAGGGGGCCGAGCAGTACTTC
TRBD2	.	TRBV29-1	15	TRBJ2-1	CSVETLAGGIDEQFF	TGCAGCGTTGAAACGCTAGCGGGAGGGATAGATGAGCAGTTCTTC
.	many	TRBV3-1	14	TRBJ2-5	CASSQVARGGTQYF	TGTGCCAGCAGCCAAGTGGCTAGGGGGGGGACCCAGTACTTC
TRBD2	few	TRBV5-1	17	TRBJ2-7	CASSPLTGAGGAYEQYF	TGCGCCAGCAGCCCCCTCACGGGAGCGGGGGGAGCCTACGAGCAGTACTTC
.	few	TRBV28	13	TRBJ1-1	CASSFRLNTEAFF	TGTGCCAGCAGTTTCCGACTGAACACTGAAGCTTTCTTT
TRBD1	.	TRBV6-5	16	TRBJ1-5	CASSPRTGTSNQPQHF	TGTGCCAGCAGTCCGCGGACAGGAACGAGCAATCAGCCCCAGCATTTT
.	few	TRBV9	11	TRBJ1-2	CASSDFYGYTF	TGTGCCAGCAGCGATTTCTATGGCTACACCTTC